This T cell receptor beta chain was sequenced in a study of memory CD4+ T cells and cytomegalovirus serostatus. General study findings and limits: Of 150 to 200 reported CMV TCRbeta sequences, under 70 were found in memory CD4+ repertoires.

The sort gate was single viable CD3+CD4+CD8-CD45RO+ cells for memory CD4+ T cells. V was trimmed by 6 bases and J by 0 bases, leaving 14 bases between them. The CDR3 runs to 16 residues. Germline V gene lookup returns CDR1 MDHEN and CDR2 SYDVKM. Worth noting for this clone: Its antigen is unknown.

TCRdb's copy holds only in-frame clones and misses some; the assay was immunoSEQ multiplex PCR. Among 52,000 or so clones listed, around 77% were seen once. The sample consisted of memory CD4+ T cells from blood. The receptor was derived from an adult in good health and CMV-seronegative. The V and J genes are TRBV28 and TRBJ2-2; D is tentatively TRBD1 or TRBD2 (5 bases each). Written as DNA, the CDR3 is TGTGCCAGCAGACCTCAGGGACGGGCGAACACCGGGGAGCTGTTTTTT. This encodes CASRPQGRANTGELFF.